This TCR beta chain originates from a study of T cell responses to AZD1222 COVID-19 vaccine. Study-level results: Recipients of two AZD1222 doses showed rising Spike-specific TCR breadth and depth. There were repertoire samples only from the period after the peak T cell response. Nearly half of spike-specific TCRs reportedly target variant regions that are unmutated in the B.1.351 and B.1.1.7 variants. Donors were largely white British and mainly female; clonal diversity was possibly underestimated.

From germline, CDR1 is DFQATT and CDR2 SNEGSKA (reference sequence). The V and J ends lost 3 bases and 1 base, in that order; junction bases with no gene match: 7. The CDR3 contains 15 residues. Method: immunoSEQ multiplex PCR; TCRdb's copy keeps in-frame clones and lacks some. The sample consists of around 100,000 clones, over 75% of them appearing once. Note on this clone: The target antigen is unknown.

The chain links TRBV20-1 to TRBJ1-1; TRBD1 matches 8 bases. The sequence was obtained from an adult in good health. The source material was peripheral blood, sampled on day 0 of AZD1222 vaccination. The chain's CDR3 is CSASSQGAGNTEAFF. In DNA, the CDR3 is TGCAGTGCTAGTAGTCAGGGGGCGGGGAACACTGAAGCTTTCTTT.